Each of the 5 T cell receptor beta chains below was sequenced from the same sample in a study of breast tumors, draining lymph nodes, adjacent tissues. Axillary draining lymph nodes of breast cancer patients supplied the node samples. Each CDR3 protein gets one entry after TCRdb re-called the multiplex PCR reads with MiXCR. The sample yields 180,000 or so distinct CDR3 sequences, around 35% seen once. Input material: axillary lymph node tissue. These receptors all stem from a female donor with breast cancer. Some clones in this sample may be carry-over from other donors' samples.

This clonotype has a count of ten or more. The chain couples TRBV19 to TRBJ1-5; unclear D gene. The CDR3 length is 16 residues. V lost 2 bases and J 5 bases, leaving 16 bases between the germline ends. Germline values: CDR1 LNHDA, CDR2 SQIVND (reference sequence). CDR3 coding DNA: TGTGCCAGTAGTATAATTGGTCTGGCAGAGGATCAGCCCCAGCATTTT. Its translation: CASSIIGLAEDQPQHF. Filled out from reference TRBV19 and TRBJ1-5, the complete variable domain reads DGGITQSPKYLFRKEGQNVTLSCEQNLNHDAMYWYRQDPGQGLRLIYYSQIVNDFQKGDIAEGYSVSREKKESFPLTVTSAQKNPTAFYLCASSIIGLAEDQPQHFGDGTRLSIL.

This clonotype was counted ten times or more. V and J are TRBV19 and TRBJ2-7; 9 positions match TRBD1. After removal of 6 bases from V and 4 bases from J, the junction contained 4 bases not matched to a gene. This CDR3 has 13 residues. The germline CDR1 and CDR2 sequences are LNHDA and SQIVND (reference sequence). CDR3 in amino acids: CASRRGQGYEQYF. Written as DNA, the CDR3 is TGTGCCAGTAGAAGGGGACAGGGTTACGAGCAGTACTTC.

This clonotype was observed many times. The V gene is TRBV28, the J gene TRBJ2-5; D call uncertain. Germline-derived CDR1 and CDR2 are MDHEN and SYDVKM. Trimming cost V 5 bases and J 5 bases, with 15 bases left between them. The CDR3 is 14 amino acids. The CDR3 protein is CASSQGLVQETQYF. CDR3 in DNA: TGTGCCAGCAGTCAAGGGCTAGTCCAGGAGACCCAGTACTTC.

The chain is built from TRBV24-1 and TRBJ1-3; D not resolved. Germline CDR1 and CDR2: KGHDR and SFDVKD. V was trimmed by 2 bases and J by 0 bases, leaving 7 bases between them. CDR3 length equals 15 residues. CDR3 loop: CATSDSAHSGNTIYF. The CDR3, as DNA: TGTGCCACCAGTGATTCTGCTCACTCTGGAAACACCATATATTTT.

Regarding this clonotype: It is unclear where the CDR3 begins or ends on the DNA, so no DNA is shown, and the CDR3 is as TCRdb lists it. The chain carries TRBV2 and TRBJ1-5. CDR1 is SNHLY and CDR2 is FYNNEI in the germline V gene. The CDR3 sequence runs 21 residues, both termini included. CDR3 sequence reads: CARGGGSSTDTQYFGPGTRHF.